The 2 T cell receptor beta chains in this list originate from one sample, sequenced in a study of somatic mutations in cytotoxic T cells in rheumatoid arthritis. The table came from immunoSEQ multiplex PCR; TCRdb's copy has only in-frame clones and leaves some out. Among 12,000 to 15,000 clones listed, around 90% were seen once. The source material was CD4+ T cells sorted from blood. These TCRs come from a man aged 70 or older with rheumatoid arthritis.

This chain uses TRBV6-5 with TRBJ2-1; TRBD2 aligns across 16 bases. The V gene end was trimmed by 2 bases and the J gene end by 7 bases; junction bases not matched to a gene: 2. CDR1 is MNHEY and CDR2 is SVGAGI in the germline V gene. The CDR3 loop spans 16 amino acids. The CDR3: CASSYQGLAGGNEQFF. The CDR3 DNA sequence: TGTGCCAGCAGTTACCAGGGACTAGCGGGAGGGAATGAGCAGTTCTTC.

CDR3 coding DNA: TGTGCCAGCAGCTCGCTAGAGCCCTCCTACAATGAGCAGTTCTTC. Translated: CASSSLEPSYNEQFF. V usage is TRBV7-9 and J usage is TRBJ2-1; no clear D. Germline CDR1 and CDR2: SEHNR and FQNEAQ (reference sequence). The CDR3 is 15 amino acids. The V and J ends lost 4 bases and 0 bases respectively, with 10 bases between them.